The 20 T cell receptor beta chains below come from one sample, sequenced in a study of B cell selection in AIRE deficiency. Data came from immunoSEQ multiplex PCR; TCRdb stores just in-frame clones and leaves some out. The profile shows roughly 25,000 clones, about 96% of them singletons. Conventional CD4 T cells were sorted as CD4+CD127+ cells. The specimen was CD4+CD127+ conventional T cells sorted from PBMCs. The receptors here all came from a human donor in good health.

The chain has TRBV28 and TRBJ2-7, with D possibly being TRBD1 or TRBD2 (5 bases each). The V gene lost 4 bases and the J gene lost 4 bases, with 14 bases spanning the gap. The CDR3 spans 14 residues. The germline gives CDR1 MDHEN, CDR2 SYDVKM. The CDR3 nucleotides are TGTGCCAGCAGTTACAAAACGGGACCTTACGAGCAGTACTTC. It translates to CASSYKTGPYEQYF.

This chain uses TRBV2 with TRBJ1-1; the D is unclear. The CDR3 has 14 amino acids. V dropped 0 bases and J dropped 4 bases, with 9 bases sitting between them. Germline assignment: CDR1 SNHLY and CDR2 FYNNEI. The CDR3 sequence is CASSEALVATEAFF. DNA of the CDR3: TGTGCCAGCAGTGAAGCGCTGGTAGCCACTGAAGCTTTCTTT.

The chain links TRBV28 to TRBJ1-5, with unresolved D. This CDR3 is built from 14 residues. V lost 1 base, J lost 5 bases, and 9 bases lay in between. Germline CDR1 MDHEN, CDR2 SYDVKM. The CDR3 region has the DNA TGTGCCAGCAGTTTATCGGGTTTCCATCAGCCCCAGCATTTT. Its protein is CASSLSGFHQPQHF.

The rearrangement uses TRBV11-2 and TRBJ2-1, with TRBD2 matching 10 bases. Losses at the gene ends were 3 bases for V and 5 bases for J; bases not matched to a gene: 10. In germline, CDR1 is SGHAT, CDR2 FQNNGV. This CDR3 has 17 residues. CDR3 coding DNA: TGTGCCAGCAGCTTGCTAGCAAGCGGGAGGGCCGACAATGAGCAGTTCTTC. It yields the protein CASSLLASGRADNEQFF.

The CDR3 here is CASSSGQGGEQFF. The DNA for the CDR3 is TGTGCCAGCAGCTCGGGACAGGGGGGTGAGCAGTTCTTC. This chain links TRBV6-6 with TRBJ2-1, with 11 positions matching TRBD1. The ends lost 6 bases at V and 9 bases at J; junction bases unmatched: 4. From germline, CDR1 is MNHNY and CDR2 SVGAGI (reference sequence). CDR3 length: 13 amino acids.

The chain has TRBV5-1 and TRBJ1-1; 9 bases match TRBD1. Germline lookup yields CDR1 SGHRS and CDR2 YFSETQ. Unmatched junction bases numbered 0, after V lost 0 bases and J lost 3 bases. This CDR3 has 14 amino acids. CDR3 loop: CASSLGTGDTEAFF. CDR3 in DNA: TGCGCCAGCAGCTTGGGGACAGGGGACACTGAAGCTTTCTTT.

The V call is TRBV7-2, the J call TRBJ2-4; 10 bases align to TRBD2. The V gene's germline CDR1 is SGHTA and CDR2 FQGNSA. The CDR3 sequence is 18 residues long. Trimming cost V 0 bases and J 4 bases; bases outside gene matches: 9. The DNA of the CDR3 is TGTGCCAGCAGCTTAGCGGGGACTAGCGTCTCGGGGAAAAACATTCAGTACTTC. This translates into CASSLAGTSVSGKNIQYF.

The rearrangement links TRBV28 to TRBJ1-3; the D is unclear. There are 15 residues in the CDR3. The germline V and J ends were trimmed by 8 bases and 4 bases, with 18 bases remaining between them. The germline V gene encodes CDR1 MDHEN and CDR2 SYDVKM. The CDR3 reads CASVSNRQWGNTIYF. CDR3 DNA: TGTGCCAGCGTTTCTAACCGGCAGTGGGGAAACACCATATATTTT.

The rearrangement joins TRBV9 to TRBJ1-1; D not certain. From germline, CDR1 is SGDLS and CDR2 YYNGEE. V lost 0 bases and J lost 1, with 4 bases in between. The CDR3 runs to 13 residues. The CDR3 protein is CASSVGTNTEAFF. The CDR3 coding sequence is TGTGCCAGCAGCGTAGGGACGAACACTGAAGCTTTCTTT.

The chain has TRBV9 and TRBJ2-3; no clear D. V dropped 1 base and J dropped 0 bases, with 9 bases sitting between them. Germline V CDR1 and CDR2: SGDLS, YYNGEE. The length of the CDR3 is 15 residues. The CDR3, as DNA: TGTGCCAGCAGCGTAAGGGCAGTTAGCACAGATACGCAGTATTTT. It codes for CASSVRAVSTDTQYF.

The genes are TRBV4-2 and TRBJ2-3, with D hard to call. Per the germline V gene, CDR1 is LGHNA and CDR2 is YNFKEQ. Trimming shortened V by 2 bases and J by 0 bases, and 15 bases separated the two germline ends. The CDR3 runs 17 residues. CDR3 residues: CASSQNPAAGSTDTQYF. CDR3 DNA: TGTGCCAGCAGCCAAAATCCGGCGGCCGGCAGCACAGATACGCAGTATTTT.

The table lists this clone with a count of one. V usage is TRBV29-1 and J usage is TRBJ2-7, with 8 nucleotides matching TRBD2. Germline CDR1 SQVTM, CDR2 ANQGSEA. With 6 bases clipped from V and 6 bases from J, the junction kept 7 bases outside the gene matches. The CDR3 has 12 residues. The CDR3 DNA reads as TGCAGCGTCTCTAGCGGGTTCCCCGAGCAGTACTTC. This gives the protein CSVSSGFPEQYF.

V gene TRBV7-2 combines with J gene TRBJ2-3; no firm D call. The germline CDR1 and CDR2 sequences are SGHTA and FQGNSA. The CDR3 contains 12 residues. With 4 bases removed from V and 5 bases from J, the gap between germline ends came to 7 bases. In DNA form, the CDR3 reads TGTGCCAGCAGCTCCTCCATAGATACGCAGTATTTT. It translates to CASSSSIDTQYF.

For the CDR3, the DNA is TGTGCCAGCAGCGTAGCGGGGGCACAAGAGACCCAGTACTTC. Encoded protein: CASSVAGAQETQYF. This sequence joins TRBV27 and TRBJ2-5; 9 nucleotides align to TRBD2. Trimming at V came to 6 bases and at J to 2 bases, leaving 4 bases not matched to a gene. CDR1 is MNHEY, CDR2 SMNVEV, per germline (reference sequence). The CDR3 contains 14 residues.

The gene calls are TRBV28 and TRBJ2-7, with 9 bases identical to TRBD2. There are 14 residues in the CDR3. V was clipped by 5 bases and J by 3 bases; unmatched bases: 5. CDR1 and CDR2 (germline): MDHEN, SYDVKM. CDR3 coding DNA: TGTGCCAGCAGTCCCGGGACTAGCCGCTACGAGCAGTACTTC. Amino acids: CASSPGTSRYEQYF. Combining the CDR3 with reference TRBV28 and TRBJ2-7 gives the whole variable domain DVKVTQSSRYLVKRTGEKVFLECVQDMDHENMFWYRQDPGLGLRLIYFSYDVKMKEKGDIPEGYSVSREKKERFSLILESASTNQTSMYLCASSPGTSRYEQYFGPGTRLTVT.

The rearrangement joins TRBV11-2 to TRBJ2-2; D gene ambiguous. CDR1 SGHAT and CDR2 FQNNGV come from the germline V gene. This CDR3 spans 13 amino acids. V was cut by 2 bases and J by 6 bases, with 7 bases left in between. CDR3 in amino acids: CASSLLGPGELFF. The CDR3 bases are TGTGCCAGCAGCTTACTAGGACCCGGGGAGCTGTTTTTT.

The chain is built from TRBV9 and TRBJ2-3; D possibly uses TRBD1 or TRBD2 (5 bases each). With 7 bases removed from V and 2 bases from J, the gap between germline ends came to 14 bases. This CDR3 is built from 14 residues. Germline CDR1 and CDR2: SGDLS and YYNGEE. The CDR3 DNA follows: TGTGCCAGCGGGGGTGAAGGGGTCACAGATACGCAGTATTTT. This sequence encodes CASGGEGVTDTQYF.

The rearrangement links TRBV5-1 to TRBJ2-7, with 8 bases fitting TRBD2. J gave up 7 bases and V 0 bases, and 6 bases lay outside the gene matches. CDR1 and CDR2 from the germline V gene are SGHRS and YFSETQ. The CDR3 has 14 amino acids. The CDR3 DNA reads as TGCGCCAGCAGCTTGGCAGCGGGAGCTAAGGAGCAGTACTTC. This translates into CASSLAAGAKEQYF.

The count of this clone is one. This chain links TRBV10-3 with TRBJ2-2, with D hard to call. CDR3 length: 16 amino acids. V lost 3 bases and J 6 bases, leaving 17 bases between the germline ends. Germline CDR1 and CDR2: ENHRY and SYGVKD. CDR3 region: CAISDLLWSASGELFF. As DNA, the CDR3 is TGTGCCATCAGTGATCTTCTTTGGTCGGCTTCCGGGGAGCTGTTTTTT.

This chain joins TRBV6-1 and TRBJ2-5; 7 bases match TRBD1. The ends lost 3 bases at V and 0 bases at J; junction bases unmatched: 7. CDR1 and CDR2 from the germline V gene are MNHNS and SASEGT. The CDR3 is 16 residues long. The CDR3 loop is CASSDRGRGNQETQYF. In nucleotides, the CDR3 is TGTGCCAGCAGTGATCGCGGCAGGGGGAACCAAGAGACCCAGTACTTC.